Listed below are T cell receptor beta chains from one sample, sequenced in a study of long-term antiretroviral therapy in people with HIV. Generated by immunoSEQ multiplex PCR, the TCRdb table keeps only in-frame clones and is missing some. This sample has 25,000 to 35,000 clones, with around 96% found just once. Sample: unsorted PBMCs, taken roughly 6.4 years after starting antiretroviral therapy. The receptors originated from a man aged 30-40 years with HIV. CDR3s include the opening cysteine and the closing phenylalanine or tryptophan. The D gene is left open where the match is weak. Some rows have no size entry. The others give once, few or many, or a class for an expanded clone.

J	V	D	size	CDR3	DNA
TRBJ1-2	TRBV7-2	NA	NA	CASSPKRWYHGYTF	TGTGCCAGCAGCCCAAAAAGGTGGTATCATGGCTACACCTTC
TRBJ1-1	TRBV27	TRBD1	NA	CASSRDRLNTEAFF	TGTGCCAGCAGCCGGGACAGATTGAACACTGAAGCTTTCTTT
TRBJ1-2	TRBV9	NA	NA	CASSPGVEDGYTF	TGTGCCAGCAGCCCAGGGGTCGAGGATGGCTACACCTTC
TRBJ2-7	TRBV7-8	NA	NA	CASSPDVGRGPPTDEQYF	TGTGCCAGCAGCCCAGACGTTGGGCGGGGGCCCCCTACGGACGAGCAGTACTTC
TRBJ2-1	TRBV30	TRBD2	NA	CAWRLADVNEQFF	TGTGCCTGGAGGCTAGCGGACGTCAATGAGCAGTTCTTC
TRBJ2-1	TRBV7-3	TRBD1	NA	CASSPSGWDRGLVGYNEQFF	TGTGCCAGCAGCCCCTCGGGTTGGGACAGGGGGCTTGTTGGGTACAATGAGCAGTTCTTC
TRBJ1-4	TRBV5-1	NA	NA	CASSLSWQAEVF	TGCGCCAGCAGCTTGTCATGGCAGGCGGAGGTTTTT
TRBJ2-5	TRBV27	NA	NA	CASSDGALSETQYF	TGTGCCAGCAGTGACGGGGCATTGTCAGAGACCCAGTACTTC
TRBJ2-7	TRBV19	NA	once	CASSPTPGASEQYF	TGTGCCAGTAGTCCTACGCCGGGGGCGTCCGAGCAGTACTTC
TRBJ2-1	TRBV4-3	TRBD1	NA	CASSQASGGTHNEQFF	TGCGCCAGCAGCCAGGCCTCAGGGGGCACCCACAATGAGCAGTTCTTC
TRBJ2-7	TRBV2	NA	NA	CASRGLGSHEQYF	TGTGCCAGCAGAGGACTGGGAAGTCACGAGCAGTACTTC
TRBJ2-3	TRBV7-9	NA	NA	CASSSRGSTSTDTQYF	TGTGCCAGCAGCTCCCGGGGGAGCACTAGCACAGATACGCAGTATTTT
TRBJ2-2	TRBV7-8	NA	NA	CASSSPTVNGELFF	TGTGCCAGCAGCTCCCCGACAGTGAACGGGGAGCTGTTTTTT
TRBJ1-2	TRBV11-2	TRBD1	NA	CASSTNRDRGRLRGGYTF	TGTGCCAGCAGCACGAATCGGGACAGGGGTCGCTTAAGGGGGGGCTACACCTTC
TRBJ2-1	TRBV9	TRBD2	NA	CASSVAGGSYNEQFF	TGTGCCAGCAGCGTTGCGGGAGGCTCCTACAATGAGCAGTTCTTC
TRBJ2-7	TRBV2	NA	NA	CASRDNSYEQYF	TGTGCCAGCCGGGACAACTCCTACGAGCAGTACTTC
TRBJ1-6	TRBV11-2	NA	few	CASSLRSGPDSPLHF	TGTGCCAGCAGCTTAAGGTCCGGCCCGGATTCACCCCTCCACTTT
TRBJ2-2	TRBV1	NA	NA	CTSSHQITMTTGELFF	TGCACCAGCAGCCACCAGATCACTATGACGACCGGGGAGCTGTTTTTT
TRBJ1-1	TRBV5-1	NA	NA	CASSFQALGTEAFF	TGCGCCAGCAGCTTTCAAGCGCTGGGTACTGAAGCTTTCTTT
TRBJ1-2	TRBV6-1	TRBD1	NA	CAISFTGAGRSGYTF	TGTGCCATCAGCTTCACAGGGGCCGGGAGGAGTGGCTACACCTTC
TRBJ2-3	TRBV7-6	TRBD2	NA	CASSLGTSRDTQYF	TGTGCCAGCAGCTTGGGGACTAGTAGAGATACGCAGTATTTT
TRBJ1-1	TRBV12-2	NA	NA	CASRLARTGVNTEAFF	TGTGCAAGTCGCTTAGCGCGGACAGGAGTTAACACTGAAGCTTTCTTT
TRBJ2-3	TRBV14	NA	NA	CASSEGAGRTDTQYF	TGTGCCAGCAGTGAAGGGGCTGGTCGGACAGATACGCAGTATTTT
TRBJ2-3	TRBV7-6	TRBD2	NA	CASSLWGSGDTDTQYF	TGTGCCAGCAGCTTATGGGGTAGCGGGGACACAGATACGCAGTATTTT
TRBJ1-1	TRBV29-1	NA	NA	CSGLGGSMNTEAFF	TGCAGCGGGCTGGGAGGTTCCATGAACACTGAAGCTTTCTTT
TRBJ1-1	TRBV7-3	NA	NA	CASSLTGTRDTEAFF	TGTGCCAGCAGCTTAACCGGGACAAGGGACACTGAAGCTTTCTTT
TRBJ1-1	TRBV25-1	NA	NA	CASSEYFTTGEAFF	TGTGCCAGCAGTGAATACTTCACGACAGGCGAAGCTTTCTTT
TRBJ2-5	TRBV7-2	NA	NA	CASSFGQQETQYF	TGTGCCAGCAGCTTCGGACAGCAAGAGACCCAGTACTTC
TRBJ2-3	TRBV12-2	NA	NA	CASRGTGDTQYF	TGTGCAAGTCGGGGGACGGGTGATACGCAGTATTTT
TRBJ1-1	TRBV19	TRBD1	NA	CASSVGQGLNTEAFF	TGTGCCAGTAGTGTGGGACAGGGGTTGAACACTGAAGCTTTCTTT
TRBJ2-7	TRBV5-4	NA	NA	CASSAGLSYEQYF	TGTGCCAGCAGCGCGGGCCTATCCTACGAGCAGTACTTC
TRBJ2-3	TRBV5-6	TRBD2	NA	CASSPSASGEGDTQYF	TGTGCCAGCAGCCCTAGCGCTAGCGGCGAGGGGGATACGCAGTATTTT
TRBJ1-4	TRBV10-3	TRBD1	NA	CAISRTGVDEKLFF	TGTGCCATCAGCCGTACAGGGGTGGATGAAAAACTGTTTTTT
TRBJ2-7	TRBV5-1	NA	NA	CASSLGLEDEQYF	TGCGCCAGCAGCTTGGGACTAGAAGACGAGCAGTACTTC
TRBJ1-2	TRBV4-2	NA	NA	CASSQDMGLPNGYTF	TGTGCCAGCAGCCAAGATATGGGCCTCCCAAACGGCTACACCTTC
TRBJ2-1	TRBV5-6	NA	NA	CASSFYLLEEFF	TGTGCCAGCAGCTTTTACTTACTGGAGGAGTTCTTC
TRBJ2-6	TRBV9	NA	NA	CASSVGGSAGANVLTF	TGTGCCAGCAGCGTAGGGGGTTCAGCTGGGGCCAACGTCCTGACTTTC
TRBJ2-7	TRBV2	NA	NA	CATRGAGPREQYF	TGTGCCACCCGAGGCGCAGGGCCCCGCGAGCAGTACTTC
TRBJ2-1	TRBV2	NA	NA	CASRALNHNEQFF	TGTGCCAGCAGGGCCTTGAACCACAATGAGCAGTTCTTC
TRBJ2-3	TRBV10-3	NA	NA	CAISESRQGGTDTQYF	TGTGCCATCAGTGAGTCGAGACAGGGAGGGACAGATACGCAGTATTTT
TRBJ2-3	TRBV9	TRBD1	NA	CASSVVGGPADTQYF	TGTGCCAGCAGCGTAGTAGGGGGCCCTGCAGATACGCAGTATTTT
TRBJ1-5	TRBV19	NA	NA	CASSFGANQPQHF	TGTGCCAGTAGTTTCGGGGCCAATCAGCCCCAGCATTTT
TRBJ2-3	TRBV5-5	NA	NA	CASSLASTDTQYF	TGTGCCAGCAGCTTGGCCTCGACAGATACGCAGTATTTT
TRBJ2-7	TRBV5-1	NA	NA	CASSATDSNYEQYF	TGCGCCAGCAGCGCGACAGACAGCAACTACGAGCAGTACTTC
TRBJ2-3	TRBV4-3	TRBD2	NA	CASSGRSSGGTDTQYF	TGCGCCAGCAGCGGGAGGTCTAGCGGGGGGACCGATACGCAGTATTTT
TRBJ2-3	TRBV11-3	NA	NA	CASSLGGVDTQYF	TGTGCCAGCAGCTTAGGGGGCGTAGATACGCAGTATTTT
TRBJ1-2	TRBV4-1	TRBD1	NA	CASSQEPPQGVANYGYTF	TGCGCCAGCAGCCAAGAACCCCCTCAGGGGGTAGCTAACTATGGCTACACCTTC
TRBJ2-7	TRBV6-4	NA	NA	CASSEGPNYEQYF	TGTGCCAGCAGTGAAGGCCCGAACTACGAGCAGTACTTC
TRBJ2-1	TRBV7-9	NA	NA	CASSPRAPRYNEQFF	TGTGCCAGCAGCCCCCGGGCGCCCCGGTACAATGAGCAGTTCTTC
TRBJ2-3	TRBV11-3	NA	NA	CASRKDSTDTQYF	TGTGCCAGCAGGAAGGACTCCACAGATACGCAGTATTTT